This T cell receptor beta chain was identified in a study of blood T cell repertoires in COVID-19. Across the whole study: Italy, Spain and the United States were the sources of the convalescent and acute COVID-19 samples. PBMCs, B-cell-depleted T cells, or T cells were the source of the cDNA or gDNA that made up the material.

CDR1 is SGHDT, CDR2 YYEEEE, per germline. The CDR3 has 19 amino acids. Trimming stripped 3 bases from V and 1 base from J, with 22 bases between. Patients at the Seattle site were enrolled during active infection and followed longitudinally. In the original workflow: Reference gene primer amplification in the assay estimated nucleated cell counts. Some clones are missing from TCRdb's copy, which holds only in-frame ones; the method was immunoSEQ multiplex PCR. V and J calls and clone size are those listed in that table; D and trimming were worked out from the DNA. The data contain some 300,000 clones, around 89% of them singletons.

The sequence was collected from a woman in her forties or fifties with COVID-19, enrolled during active disease. The chain recombines TRBV5-6 with TRBJ1-4, with D perhaps matching TRBD1 (6 bases). The sample consisted of peripheral blood. CDR3 sequence reads: CASSSSPTNTRGTNEKLFF. For the CDR3, the DNA is TGTGCCAGCAGCTCCTCCCCCACAAACACCAGGGGAACTAATGAAAAACTGTTTTTT.